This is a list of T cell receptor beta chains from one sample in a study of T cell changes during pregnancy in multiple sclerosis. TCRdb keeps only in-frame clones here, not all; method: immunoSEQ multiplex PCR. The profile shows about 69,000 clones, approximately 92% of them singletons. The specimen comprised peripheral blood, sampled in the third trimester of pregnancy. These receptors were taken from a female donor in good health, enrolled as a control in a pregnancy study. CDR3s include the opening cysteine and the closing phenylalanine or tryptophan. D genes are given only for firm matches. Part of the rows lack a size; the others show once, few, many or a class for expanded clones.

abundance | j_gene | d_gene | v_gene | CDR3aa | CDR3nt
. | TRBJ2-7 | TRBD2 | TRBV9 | CASSVGLAESYEQYF | TGTGCCAGCAGCGTAGGGCTAGCGGAATCCTACGAGCAGTACTTC
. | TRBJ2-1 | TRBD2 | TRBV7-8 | CASSRSSGGDEQFF | TGTGCCAGCAGCAGATCTAGCGGAGGCGATGAGCAGTTCTTC
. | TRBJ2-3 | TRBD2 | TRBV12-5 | CASGRGTSGDRTQYF | TGTGCTAGTGGTCGGGGGACTAGCGGGGACCGGACGCAGTATTTT
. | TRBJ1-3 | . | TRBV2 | CASTRDSGNTIYF | TGTGCCAGCACACGGGATTCTGGAAACACCATATATTTT
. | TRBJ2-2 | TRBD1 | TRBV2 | CASVGQGSAGELFF | TGTGCCAGCGTAGGACAGGGCAGCGCCGGGGAGCTGTTTTTT
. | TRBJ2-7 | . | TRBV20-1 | CSAGYEQYF | TGCAGTGCCGGCTACGAGCAGTACTTC
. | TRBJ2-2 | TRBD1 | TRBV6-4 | CASQKTGQDTGELFF | TGTGCCAGCCAGAAGACCGGACAGGACACCGGGGAGCTGTTTTTT
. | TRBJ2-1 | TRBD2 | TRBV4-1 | CASSQTTSGPREQFF | TGCGCCAGCAGCCAAACGACTAGCGGGCCCCGGGAGCAGTTCTTC
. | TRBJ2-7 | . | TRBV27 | CASRGIGGAGYEQYF | TGTGCCAGCAGGGGGATTGGGGGGGCCGGCTACGAGCAGTACTTC
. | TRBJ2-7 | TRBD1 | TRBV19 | CASRGREGQGMSYEQYF | TGTGCCAGTAGGGGCCGCGAGGGACAGGGGATGTCCTACGAGCAGTACTTC
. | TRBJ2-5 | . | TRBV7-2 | CASSLAGARAIETQYF | TGTGCCAGCAGCTTAGCGGGGGCGAGGGCAATAGAGACCCAGTACTTC
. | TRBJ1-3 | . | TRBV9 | CASSALSRGNTIYF | TGTGCCAGCAGCGCCCTTTCGAGAGGAAACACCATATATTTT
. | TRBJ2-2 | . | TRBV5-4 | CASSPRARGDTGELFF | TGTGCCAGCAGCCCCCGGGCCAGGGGGGACACCGGGGAGCTGTTTTTT
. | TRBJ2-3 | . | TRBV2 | CASTEGVRTDTQYF | TGTGCCAGCACGGAGGGAGTACGCACAGATACGCAGTATTTT
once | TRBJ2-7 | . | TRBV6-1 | CASRRPGLSYEQYF | TGTGCCAGCAGAAGACCGGGACTCTCCTACGAGCAGTACTTC
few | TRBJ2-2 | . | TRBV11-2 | CASSLTFSGELFF | TGTGCCAGCAGCTTGACATTCTCCGGGGAGCTGTTTTTT
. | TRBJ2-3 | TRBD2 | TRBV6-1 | CASSEARGGVVDTQYF | TGTGCCAGCAGTGAAGCGCGGGGGGGGGTTGTAGATACGCAGTATTTT
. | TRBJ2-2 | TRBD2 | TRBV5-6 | CASSLDRLAGLPGELFF | TGTGCCAGCAGCTTGGACCGGCTAGCGGGTCTTCCCGGGGAGCTGTTTTTT
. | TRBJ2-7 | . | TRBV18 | CASNAQGGGMYEQYF | TGTGCCAGCAACGCCCAAGGGGGTGGGATGTACGAGCAGTACTTC
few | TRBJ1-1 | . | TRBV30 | CAWGQGMTEAFF | TGTGCCTGGGGGCAGGGAATGACTGAAGCTTTCTTT
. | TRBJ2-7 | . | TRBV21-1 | CASSDTEGYF | TGTGCCAGCAGCGACACAGAAGGGTACTTC
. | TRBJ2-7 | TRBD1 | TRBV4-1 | CASSQGSGTGLLEQHF | TGCGCCAGCAGCCAAGGCTCCGGGACAGGGCTCCTCGAGCAGCACTTC
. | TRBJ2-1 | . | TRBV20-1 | CSAFSLPEQFF | TGCAGTGCTTTTAGCCTTCCTGAGCAGTTCTTC
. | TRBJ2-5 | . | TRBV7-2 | CASSLDPSETQYF | TGTGCCAGCAGCTTAGACCCTAGTGAGACCCAGTACTTC
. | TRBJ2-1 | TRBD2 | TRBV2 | CASSETTRLRQGRDHEQFF | TGTGCCAGCAGTGAAACCACCCGTCTCCGCCAAGGGAGGGACCATGAGCAGTTCTTC
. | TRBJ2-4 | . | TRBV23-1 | CASSPGAPKNIQYF | TGCGCCAGCAGTCCAGGGGCTCCCAAAAACATTCAGTACTTC
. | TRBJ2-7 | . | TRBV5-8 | CASSFKRVLPYEQYF | TGTGCCAGCAGCTTTAAGCGGGTGCTACCCTACGAGCAGTACTTC
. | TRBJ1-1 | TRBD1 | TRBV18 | CASSPLQGARYTEAFF | TGTGCCAGCTCACCACTTCAGGGGGCCAGGTACACTGAAGCTTTCTTT